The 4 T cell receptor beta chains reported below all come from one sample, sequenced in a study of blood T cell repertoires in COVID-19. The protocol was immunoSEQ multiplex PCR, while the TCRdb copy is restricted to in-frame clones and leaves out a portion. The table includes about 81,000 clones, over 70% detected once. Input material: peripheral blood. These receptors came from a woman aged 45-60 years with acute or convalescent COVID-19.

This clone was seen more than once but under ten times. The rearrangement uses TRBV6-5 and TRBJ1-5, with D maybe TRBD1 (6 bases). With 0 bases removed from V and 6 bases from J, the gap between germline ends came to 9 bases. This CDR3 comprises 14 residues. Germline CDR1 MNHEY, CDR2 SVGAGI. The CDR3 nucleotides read TGTGCCAGCAGTTACTCCAGGGGACGTCAGCCCCAGCATTTT. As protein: CASSYSRGRQPQHF.

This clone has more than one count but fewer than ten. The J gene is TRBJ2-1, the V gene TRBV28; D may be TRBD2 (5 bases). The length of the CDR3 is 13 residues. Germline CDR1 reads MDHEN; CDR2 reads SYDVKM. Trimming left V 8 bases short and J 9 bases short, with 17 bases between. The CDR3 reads CASSTAAGGEQFF. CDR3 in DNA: TGTGCCAGCTCTACCGCCGCGGGCGGTGAGCAGTTCTTC.

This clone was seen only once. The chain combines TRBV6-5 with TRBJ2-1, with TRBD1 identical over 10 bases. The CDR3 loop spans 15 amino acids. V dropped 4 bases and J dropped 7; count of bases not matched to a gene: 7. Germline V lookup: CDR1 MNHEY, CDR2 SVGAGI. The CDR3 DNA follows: TGTGCCAGCAGTTTAACCGGGACAGGGGTGAATGAGCAGTTCTTC. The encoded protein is CASSLTGTGVNEQFF.

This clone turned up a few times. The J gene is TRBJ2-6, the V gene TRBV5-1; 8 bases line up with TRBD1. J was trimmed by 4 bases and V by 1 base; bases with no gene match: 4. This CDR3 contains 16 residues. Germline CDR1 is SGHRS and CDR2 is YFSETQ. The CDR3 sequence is CASSLTTGDGANVLTF. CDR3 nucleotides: TGCGCCAGCAGCTTGACGACAGGGGACGGGGCCAACGTCCTGACTTTC.